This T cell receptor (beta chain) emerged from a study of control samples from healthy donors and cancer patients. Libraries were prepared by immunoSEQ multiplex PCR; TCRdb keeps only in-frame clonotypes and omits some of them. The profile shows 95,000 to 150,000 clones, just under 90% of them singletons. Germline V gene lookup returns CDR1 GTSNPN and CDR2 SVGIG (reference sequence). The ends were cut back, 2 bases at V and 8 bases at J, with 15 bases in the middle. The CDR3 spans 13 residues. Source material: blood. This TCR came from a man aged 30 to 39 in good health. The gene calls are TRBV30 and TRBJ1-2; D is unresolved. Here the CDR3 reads CAWSFVSGGGYTF. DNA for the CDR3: TGTGCCTGGAGTTTTGTGTCTGGTGGGGGCTACACCTTC.